Shown below are 5 T cell receptor beta chains from a single sample sequenced in a study of regulatory T cells in long-lasting Graves disease (dated by TCRdb to the early 2020s). The time point label on this specimen signifies: persistent/refractory GD, antithyroid drugs over 5 years with positive TRAb. For both TCR sequencing and RNA sequencing, RNA was extracted from PBMCs in TRIzol. Libraries were made using multiplex PCR. Sequencing was carried out with an Illumina HiSeq 4000. iRepertoire HTBI primers and Arm-PCR amplification of CDR3 regions were used to construct TCR beta libraries. In-frame beta chains were kept once TCRdb had trimmed the public reads at Q25 with fastp and called clones with MiXCR. Every entry covers one CDR3 protein and lists the most common genes and DNA from its rows. The sample includes 300,000 to 500,000 distinct CDR3 sequences, with around 20% observed a single time. The ten top clones hold around 21% of the sample.

Specimen: peripheral blood mononuclear cells (PBMCs), collected when the disease was refractory, from a patient treated with antithyroid drugs. These TCRs come from a female donor with Graves disease.

CDR3 loop: CASRPTGIGEQYF. CDR3 bases: TGTGCCAGCAGACCTACAGGGATTGGCGAGCAGTACTTC. This chain joins TRBV6-4 and TRBJ2-7; a possible D gene is TRBD1 (6 bases). Germline-derived CDR1 and CDR2 are MRHNA and SNTAGT. V was cut by 6 bases and J by 6 bases, with 15 bases left in between. This CDR3 has 13 residues.

A few counts support this clonotype. CDR3 amino acids: CASSPGLAPNTGELFF. In DNA form, the CDR3 reads TGTGCCAGCAGTCCCGGCCTAGCGCCGAACACCGGGGAGCTGTTTTTT. The rearrangement links TRBV6-1 to TRBJ2-2; D might be TRBD2 (6 bases). V lost 5 bases and J lost 0, with 13 bases in between. Germline loops: CDR1 MNHNS, CDR2 SASEGT. There are 16 residues in the CDR3.

This clonotype came up many times. This chain links TRBV27 with TRBJ1-6, with TRBD1 as a possible D gene (5 bases). The CDR3 is 15 residues long. Between the trimmed V and J ends, which lost 7 bases and 11 bases, there was a span of 21 bases. Germline assignment: CDR1 MNHEY and CDR2 SMNVEV (reference sequence). The CDR3 coding sequence is TGTGCCAGCACCCTAACCGCGACAGATTCTGCACCCCTCCACTTT. Translated: CASTLTATDSAPLHF.

In its sample, this clonotype was seen many times. J is TRBJ2-7 and V is TRBV27; D is possibly TRBD1 or TRBD2 (6 bases each). The CDR3 loop spans 15 amino acids. V lost 0 bases, J lost 2 bases, and 11 bases lay in between. Germline V CDR1 and CDR2: MNHEY, SMNVEV (reference sequence). For the CDR3, the DNA is TGTGCCAGCAGTTTATCAGGGGGGAATACCTACGAGCAGTACTTC. Protein product: CASSLSGGNTYEQYF.

This clonotype was picked up a small number of times. The gene calls are TRBV11-1 and TRBJ2-3; maybe TRBD2 (5 bases). Germline-derived CDR1 and CDR2 are SGHAT and FQDESV (reference sequence). The CDR3 spans 15 residues. V was pared by 4 bases and J by 2 bases, with 13 bases between. The CDR3 sequence is CASSSGIHPTDTQYF. The CDR3 nucleotides are TGTGCCAGCAGCTCCGGGATCCACCCCACAGATACGCAGTATTTT.